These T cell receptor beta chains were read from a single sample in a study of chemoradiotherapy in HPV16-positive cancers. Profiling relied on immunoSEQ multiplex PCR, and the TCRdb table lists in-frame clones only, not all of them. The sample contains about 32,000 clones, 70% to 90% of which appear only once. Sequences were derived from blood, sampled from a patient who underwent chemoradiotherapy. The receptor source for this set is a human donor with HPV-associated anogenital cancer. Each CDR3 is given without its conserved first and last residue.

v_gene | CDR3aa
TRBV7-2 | ASSPSWNYEQY
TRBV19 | ASSIMGGQETQY
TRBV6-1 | ASSPRTGYPWT
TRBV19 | ASSMLPGGEQY
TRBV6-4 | ASSERDNTEAF
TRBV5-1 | ASSLVTGDGYT
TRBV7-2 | ASSLDGLYGYT
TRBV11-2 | ASSGATYNEQF
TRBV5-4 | ASSSSWAGTSGGVQY
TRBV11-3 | ASSTGTGAHEQY
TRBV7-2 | ASSLGRSSGNTIY
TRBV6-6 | ASRPGQGPYEQY
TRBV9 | ASSSLGRGGETQY
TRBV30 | AWSVRRGGEQY
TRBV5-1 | ASSSSETSGNEQF
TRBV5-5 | ASSLVGTRNTGELF
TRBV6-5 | ASSYLPWGTEAF
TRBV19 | ASSIGQGGNQPQH
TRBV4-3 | ASSQDAGGGDTQY
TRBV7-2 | ASSPLGSNQPQH
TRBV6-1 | ASSLGLAGLNEQF
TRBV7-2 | ASSPFAVDTQY
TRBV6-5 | ASRQGTEQNGYT
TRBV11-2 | ASHRGSNYGYT
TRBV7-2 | ASSGFGHYGYT
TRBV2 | ASSLRQGLIGYT
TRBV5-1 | ASSPGQVETEAF
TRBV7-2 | ASSPGGAGTEAF
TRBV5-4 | ASSFSGGAGIQY
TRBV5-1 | ASSLDGSYEQY
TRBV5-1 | ASGSQGANTGELF
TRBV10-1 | ASSPLQDYGYT
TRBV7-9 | ASSLGDRGHRGYT
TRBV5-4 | ASSRTSGGNEQY
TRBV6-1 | ASSERTGGRFISYNEQF
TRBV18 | ASSPNRQGDQPQH
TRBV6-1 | ASSADRDTEAF
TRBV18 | ASSPMEGTTADSGNTIY
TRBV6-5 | ASSVIRTEAF
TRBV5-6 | ASSRGQSNTEAF
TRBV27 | ASRWDGSSYNEQF